This T cell receptor (beta chain) derives from a study of T cells in Graves' hyperthyroidism and ophthalmopathy. The CDR3 spans 16 residues. Trimming at V came to 2 bases and at J to 0 bases, leaving 1 base not matched to a gene. General observations from the study: Within blood appeared most thyroid clonotypes that had expanded above 0.001.

Hyperthyroidism patients were newly diagnosed, had disease duration under 2 months, and were aged 18 to 65 years. At least ten counts were recorded for this clonotype. The antigen is unknown. From RNA transcripts, TCR beta CDR3 regions were amplified. With the HTBI primer set, the TCR CDR3 went through a first round of RT-PCR. TCRdb re-called the multiplex PCR reads through MiXCR, storing one row per CDR3 protein. This repertoire shows a few hundred thousand distinct CDR3 sequences, about 15% found once; its top ten account for 32%. Input material: blood. The sequence was obtained from a woman in her 30s with Graves' hyperthyroidism. The chain couples TRBV12-3 or TRBV12-4 to TRBJ2-1, with 10 bases lining up with TRBD2. DNA of the CDR3: TGTGCCAGCAGTTTAAGCGGGAGGGTCTCCTACAATGAGCAGTTCTTC. Translation: CASSLSGRVSYNEQFF.